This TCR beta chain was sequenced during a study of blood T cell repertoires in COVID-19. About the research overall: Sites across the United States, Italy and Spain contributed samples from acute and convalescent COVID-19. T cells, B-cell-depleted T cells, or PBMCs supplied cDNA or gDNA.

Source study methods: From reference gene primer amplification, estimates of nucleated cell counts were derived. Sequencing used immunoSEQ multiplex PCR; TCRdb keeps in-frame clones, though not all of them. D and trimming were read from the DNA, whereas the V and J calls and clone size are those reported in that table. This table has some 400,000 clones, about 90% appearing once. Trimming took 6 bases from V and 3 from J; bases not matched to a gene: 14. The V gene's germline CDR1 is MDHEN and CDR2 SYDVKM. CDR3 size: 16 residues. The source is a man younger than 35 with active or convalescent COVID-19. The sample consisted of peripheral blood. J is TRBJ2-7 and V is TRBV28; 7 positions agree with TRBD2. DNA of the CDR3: TGTGCCAGCAGCTACCCGAGCACGACGGGGGGCTACGAGCAGTACTTC. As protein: CASSYPSTTGGYEQYF.